This T cell receptor (beta chain) stems from a study of blood T cell repertoires in COVID-19. On the study more broadly: COVID-19 samples from acute and convalescent phases originated in the United States, Italy and Spain. T cells, B-cell-depleted T cells, or PBMCs provided the cDNA or gDNA that served as material.

V lost 4 bases to trimming and J lost 5 bases; unmatched junction nucleotides: 7. CDR1 is LNHDA and CDR2 is SQIVND in the germline V gene (reference sequence). This CDR3 comprises 14 residues. Here immunoSEQ multiplex PCR was the method, and the copy in TCRdb shows in-frame clones only, minus some. The repertoire includes 55,000 to 65,000 clones, around 91% of them detected once, and roughly an eighth sits in the top ten. The chain carries TRBV19 and TRBJ2-7; 8 positions agree with TRBD1. Sequencing was carried out using peripheral blood. This TCR was sampled from a woman aged 60-75 years with active COVID-19. CDR3 residues: CASSKKGRGHEQYF. For the CDR3, the DNA is TGTGCCAGTAGTAAAAAGGGCAGGGGGCACGAGCAGTACTTC.